This TCR beta chain was captured in a study of cytomegalovirus exposure and HLA in healthy donors. Study results and limitations: In a later analysis, V- and J-gene trimming of beta chains associated with a DCLRE1C missense variant, replicated independently. A list of about 180 TCR beta chains associated with cytomegalovirus was given. Most TCR beta V segments were productive about 90% or about 30% of the time in an earlier analysis.

The PCR employed 60 Vbeta primers together with 13 Jbeta primers. Profiling relied on immunoSEQ multiplex PCR, and the TCRdb table lists in-frame clones only, not all of them. Of fewer than 150,000 clones listed, approximately 80% are singletons. A note on this clone: Its antigen is as yet unknown.

V shed 6 bases, J shed 0 bases, and the junction held 4 bases outside the gene matches. Germline CDR1 reads WNHNN; CDR2 reads SYGVQD (reference sequence). The CDR3 is 15 residues long. This chain joins TRBV10-1 and TRBJ2-1; 8 bases are shared with TRBD2. The sample consisted of PBMCs. The TCR sequence derives from a young woman in good health and CMV-seronegative. CDR3 nucleotides: TGCGCCAGCAGCGGGGGGGGCCTCTCCTACAATGAGCAGTTCTTC. The encoded protein is CASSGGGLSYNEQFF.